These T cell receptor beta chains were read from a single sample in a study of T-cell reconstitution after alpha-beta-depleted transplantation in children. TCRdb reprocessed the PCR reads with MiXCR, giving one entry per CDR3 protein. The sample contains approximately 400,000 distinct CDR3 sequences, roughly 15% of which appear only once. The material was PBMCs, mostly from graft donor cells, obtained 360 days after TCRalphabeta/CD19-depleted stem cell transplant. These receptors were obtained from a boy younger than two who had a stem cell transplant for Wiskott-Aldrich syndrome, so the T cells may come from the graft donor. Each CDR3 is given with its conserved first and last residue. A D gene is named only where the DNA matches it firmly. Where a row states a size, it is once, few, many or the class of an expanded clone; other rows omit it.

>TRBJ2-7|few|NA|TRBV24-1
TGTGCCACCAGTGATTCCCGCGTGATACCGGGACACCCGCGATACGAGCAGTACTTC
CATSDSRVIPGHPRYEQYF
>TRBJ2-1|NA|NA|TRBV20-1
TGCAGTGCTCCCTCACGGAGCTCCTACAATGAGCAGTTCTTC
CSAPSRSSYNEQFF
>TRBJ2-7|many|NA|TRBV20-1
TGCAGTGCTAGAGATCGGCAGAATCCCTACGAGCAGTACTTC
CSARDRQNPYEQYF
>TRBJ2-2|NA|NA|TRBV20-1
TGCAGTGCTAGTTCGAAATTCGGAACCGGGGAGCTGTTTTTT
CSASSKFGTGELFF
>TRBJ2-3|few|TRBD2|TRBV30
TGTGCCTGGAGCACGACTAGCGCACGCACAGATACGCAGTATTTT
CAWSTTSARTDTQYF
>TRBJ2-1|NA|NA|TRBV2
TGTGCCAGCAGTGAAGGGATAGCGGCCTCAGAGCAGTTCTTC
CASSEGIAASEQFF
>TRBJ2-3|NA|NA|TRBV7-2
TGTGCCAGCAGCTTAGTCGCTAGTTATACGCAGTATTTT
CASSLVASYTQYF
>TRBJ2-3|few|NA|TRBV29-1
TGCAGCGTTGAAGGTCCGGTCCAGGGGAGGACAGATACGCAGTATTTT
CSVEGPVQGRTDTQYF
>TRBJ2-1|few|NA|TRBV10-3
TGTGCCATCAGTGAGGCCGGCGTGGATGAGCAGTTCTTC
CAISEAGVDEQFF
>TRBJ2-4|NA|NA|TRBV3-1
TGTGCCAGCAGCCAGGTAGTCTCCCTAGCCAAAAACATTCAGTACTTC
CASSQVVSLAKNIQYF
>TRBJ2-7|NA|TRBD2|TRBV24-1
TGTGCCACCAGTGCCTCACCGGGACTAGCGGGGGACTACGAGCAGTACTTC
CATSASPGLAGDYEQYF
>TRBJ2-7|NA|TRBD2|TRBV5-6
TGTGCCAGCGGCCCCGTGGGAAGCGGGAAAATTCCTTACTCCTACGAGCAGTACTTC
CASGPVGSGKIPYSYEQYF
>TRBJ2-3|many|TRBD2|TRBV20-1
TGCAGTGCTAGAGAAGGGTATACTAGCGGGGGTAGCACAGATACGCAGTATTTT
CSAREGYTSGGSTDTQYF
>TRBJ2-7|NA|NA|TRBV28
TGTGCCAGCAGTCTACAGGGTAGCGCCCACGAGCAGTACTTC
CASSLQGSAHEQYF
>TRBJ1-1|few|NA|TRBV29-1
TGCAGCGTTGTTTCACTTTTAAACAGTGACACTGAAGCTTTCTTT
CSVVSLLNSDTEAFF
>TRBJ2-3|many|NA|TRBV20-1
TGCAGTGCTAGTACTCCGCAGGGCCCAGATACGCAGTATTTT
CSASTPQGPDTQYF
>TRBJ1-5|NA|NA|TRBV28
TGTGCCAGCACCCCTTGGACAGCTAATCAGCCCCAGCATTTT
CASTPWTANQPQHF
>TRBJ2-5|many|TRBD1|TRBV12-3/TRBV12-4
TGTGCCAGCAGTTTAGGAAGGGGGCAGGAGACCCAGTACTTC
CASSLGRGQETQYF
>TRBJ1-6|NA|NA|TRBV27
TGTGCCAGCAGCTCAGGGGTTCAAAATTCACCCCTCCACTTT
CASSSGVQNSPLHF
>TRBJ1-2|NA|NA|TRBV10-2
TGCGCCAGCAGTGACGGCCAGGGTTATGGCTACACCTTC
CASSDGQGYGYTF
>TRBJ2-5|many|NA|TRBV10-3
TGTGCCATCAGTGACCTAGGACTTCCCCTCGGGACCCAGTACTTC
CAISDLGLPLGTQYF
>TRBJ2-1|many|TRBD2|TRBV7-6
TGTGCCAGCAGCTTAGGACTAGCGGGAGGGGGGGCGCAGTTCTTC
CASSLGLAGGGAQFF